A single sample is the source of the 10 T cell receptor beta chains below, sequenced in a study of T cell responses to AZD1222 COVID-19 vaccine. Method: immunoSEQ multiplex PCR; TCRdb's copy keeps in-frame clones and lacks some. The sample comprises 150,000 to 200,000 clones, more than 75% of which are singletons, and 0.99% rests with the top ten. The input for sequencing was peripheral blood, taken on day 0 of AZD1222 vaccination. These receptors were collected from an adult in good health.

V and J are TRBV7-3 and TRBJ1-6; TRBD1 might be the D (6 bases). Germline V CDR1 and CDR2: SGHTA, FQGTGA. V lost 8 bases and J 9 bases, leaving 14 bases between the germline ends. This CDR3 is 13 amino acids long. The CDR3 region is CASGQTGTSPLHF. The CDR3 nucleotides read TGTGCCAGCGGCCAGACAGGAACTTCACCCCTCCACTTT.

This chain links TRBV7-2 with TRBJ2-1; 15 bases match TRBD2. The CDR3 loop spans 18 amino acids. J was trimmed by 4 bases and V by 1 base; bases with no gene match: 5. Germline V gene sequence: CDR1 SGHTA, CDR2 FQGNSA. CDR3 DNA: TGTGCCAGCAGCTTAGTTGGGACTAGCGGGGGGCTGTACAATGAGCAGTTCTTC. Translated: CASSLVGTSGGLYNEQFF.

V gene TRBV7-2 combines with J gene TRBJ1-1; D might be TRBD1 (5 bases). V was cut by 4 bases and J by 0 bases, with 15 bases left in between. The CDR3 length is 16 residues. Germline loops: CDR1 SGHTA, CDR2 FQGNSA. The CDR3 DNA is TGTGCCAGCAGCTCCGACAGCCCTCTACTGAACACTGAAGCTTTCTTT. This gives the protein CASSSDSPLLNTEAFF.

This sequence joins TRBV11-3 and TRBJ2-3; tentatively, D is TRBD2 (5 bases). V was trimmed by 4 bases and J by 8 bases, leaving 10 bases between them. Germline V CDR1 and CDR2: SGHNT, YENEEA. This CDR3 has 12 amino acids. CDR3 DNA: TGTGCCAGCAGCTCGATAGGAGGTACGCAGTATTTT. Translation gives CASSSIGGTQYF.

The chain combines TRBV9 with TRBJ1-5; the D gene is possibly TRBD1 (5 bases). Trimming pared 8 bases from V and 0 bases from J, leaving 12 bases between. Germline V gene sequence: CDR1 SGDLS, CDR2 YYNGEE. The CDR3 is 14 amino acids. The CDR3: CASGAEDSNQPQHF. As DNA, the CDR3 is TGTGCCAGTGGGGCGGAAGATAGCAATCAGCCCCAGCATTTT.

The chain is built from TRBV10-3 and TRBJ2-1; D may be TRBD2 (6 bases). V was shortened by 8 bases and J by 7 bases, with 15 bases between the two germline ends. The CDR3 spans 13 residues. Germline V gives CDR1 ENHRY, CDR2 SYGVKD. This chain's CDR3 is CAIGGKGSNEQFF. The CDR3 nucleotides are TGTGCCATCGGGGGGAAGGGATCAAATGAGCAGTTCTTC.

This chain uses TRBV18 with TRBJ2-3, with a possible D match to TRBD1 (5 bases). The CDR3 totals 16 residues. V lost 3 bases to trimming and J lost 0 bases, with 13 bases between them. Germline CDR1 KGHSH, CDR2 LQKENI. The CDR3 nucleotides are TGTGCCAGCTCACCGGCAGGACACCCTAGCACAGATACGCAGTATTTT. As protein: CASSPAGHPSTDTQYF. Based on the CDR3 plus reference TRBV18 and TRBJ2-3, the full variable domain is NAGVMQNPRHLVRRRGQEARLRCSPMKGHSHVYWYRQLPEEGLKFMVYLQKENIIDESGMPKERFSAEFPKEGPSILRIQQVVRGDSAAYFCASSPAGHPSTDTQYFGPGTRLTVL.

The gene calls are TRBV4-3 and TRBJ2-3; D is perhaps TRBD1 (6 bases). The CDR3 is made up of 16 amino acids. Germline CDR1 is LGHNA and CDR2 is YSLEER. Trimming took off 0 bases at V and 8 bases at J, with 18 bases between the two ends. The CDR3 coding sequence is TGCGCCAGCAGCCAAGATTCCGGGGTGGGGGCACGTACGCAGTATTTT. Amino acids: CASSQDSGVGARTQYF.

The V call is TRBV4-1, the J call TRBJ2-2; D is uncertain. The CDR3 is 13 amino acids. V was shortened by 1 base and J by 6 bases, with 6 bases between the two germline ends. Germline CDR1 reads MGHRA; CDR2 reads YSYEKL. CDR3 nucleotide sequence: TGCGCCAGCAGCCAAGGCTCGGCCGGGGAGCTGTTTTTT. It is translated as CASSQGSAGELFF.

V is TRBV11-3 and J is TRBJ1-1, with D hard to call. Trimming took 0 bases from V and 1 from J, leaving 3 bases between them. Looked up from germline, CDR1 is SGHNT and CDR2 is YENEEA. The CDR3 length is 13 residues. The CDR3 region has the DNA TGTGCCAGCAGCTTAGATAAGAACACTGAAGCTTTCTTT. This translates into CASSLDKNTEAFF.